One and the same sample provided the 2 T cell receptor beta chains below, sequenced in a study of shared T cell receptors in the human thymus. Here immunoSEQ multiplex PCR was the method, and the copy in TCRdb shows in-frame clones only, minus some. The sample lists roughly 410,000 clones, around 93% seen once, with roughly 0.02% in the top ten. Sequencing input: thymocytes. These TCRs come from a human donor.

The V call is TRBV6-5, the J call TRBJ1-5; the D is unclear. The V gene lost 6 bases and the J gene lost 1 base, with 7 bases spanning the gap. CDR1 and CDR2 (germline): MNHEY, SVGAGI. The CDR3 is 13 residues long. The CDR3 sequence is CASRERSNQPQHF. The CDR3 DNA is TGTGCCAGCAGAGAAAGGAGCAATCAGCCCCAGCATTTT.

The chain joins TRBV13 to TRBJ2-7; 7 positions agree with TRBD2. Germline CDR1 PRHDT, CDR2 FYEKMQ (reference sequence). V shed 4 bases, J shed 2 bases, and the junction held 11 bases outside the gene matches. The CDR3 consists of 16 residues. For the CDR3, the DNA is TGTGCCAGCAGCTCGATGACTAGCTATCACACCTACGAGCAGTACTTC. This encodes CASSSMTSYHTYEQYF.